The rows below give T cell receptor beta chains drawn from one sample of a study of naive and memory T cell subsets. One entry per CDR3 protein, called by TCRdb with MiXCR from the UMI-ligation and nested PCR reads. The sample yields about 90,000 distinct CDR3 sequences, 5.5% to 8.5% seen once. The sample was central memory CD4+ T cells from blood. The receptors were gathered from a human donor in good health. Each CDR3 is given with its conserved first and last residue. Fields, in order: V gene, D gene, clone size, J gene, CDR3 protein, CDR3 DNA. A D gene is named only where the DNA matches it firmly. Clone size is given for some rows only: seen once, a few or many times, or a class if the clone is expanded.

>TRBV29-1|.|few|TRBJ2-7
CSVPPGPGYEQYF
TGCAGCGTCCCCCCGGGACCTGGCTACGAGCAGTACTTC
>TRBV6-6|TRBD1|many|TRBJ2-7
CASRPTGKAYEQYF
TGTGCCAGCAGACCGACAGGGAAGGCATACGAGCAGTACTTC
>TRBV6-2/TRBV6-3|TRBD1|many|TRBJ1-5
CASSSHPDRVNQPQHF
TGTGCCAGCAGTTCCCACCCGGACAGGGTCAATCAGCCCCAGCATTTT
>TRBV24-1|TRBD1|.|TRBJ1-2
CATSDTTRGNYGYTF
TGTGCCACCAGTGACACTACCAGGGGGAACTATGGCTACACCTTC
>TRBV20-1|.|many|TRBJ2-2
CSARGTEVTGELFF
TGCAGTGCTAGAGGGACAGAGGTAACCGGGGAGCTGTTTTTT
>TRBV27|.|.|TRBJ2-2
CASRRTANTGELFF
TGTGCCAGCAGAAGGACAGCGAACACCGGGGAGCTGTTTTTT
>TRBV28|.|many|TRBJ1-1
CASSSPAEGMNTEAFF
TGTGCCAGCAGTTCCCCAGCCGAAGGGATGAACACTGAAGCTTTCTTT
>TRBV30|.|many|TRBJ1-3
CAWARQFSGNTIYF
TGTGCCTGGGCAAGACAGTTCTCTGGAAACACCATATATTTT
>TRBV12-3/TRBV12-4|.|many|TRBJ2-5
CASSLGLVIQETQYF
TGTGCCAGCAGTTTAGGGTTGGTCATACAAGAGACCCAGTACTTC
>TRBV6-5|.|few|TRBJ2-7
CASSYTGGRSSYEQYF
TGTGCCAGCAGTTATACTGGGGGGCGAAGTTCCTACGAGCAGTACTTC
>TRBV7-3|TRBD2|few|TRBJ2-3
CASRPAGSTDTQYF
TGTGCCAGCAGGCCAGCGGGGAGCACAGATACGCAGTATTTT
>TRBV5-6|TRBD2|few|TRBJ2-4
CASSLGTSDGADIQYF
TGTGCCAGCAGCTTGGGGACTAGCGATGGGGCGGACATTCAGTACTTC
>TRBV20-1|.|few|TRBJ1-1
CSARGQATPGFPFF
TGCAGTGCTAGAGGGCAGGCCACCCCCGGTTTTCCTTTCTTT
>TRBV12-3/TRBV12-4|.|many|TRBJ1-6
CASKVDSIRSPLHF
TGTGCCAGCAAGGTTGACTCGATACGCTCACCCCTCCACTTT
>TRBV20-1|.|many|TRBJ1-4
CSAPTPPSNEKLFF
TGCAGTGCTCCCACCCCCCCGTCTAATGAAAAACTGTTTTTT
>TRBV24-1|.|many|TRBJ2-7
CATRSAVGLEQYF
TGTGCCACCAGGTCAGCGGTGGGCTTGGAGCAGTACTTC
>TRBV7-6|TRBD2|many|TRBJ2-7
CASSLSSAGGSEQYF
TGTGCCAGCAGCTTAAGTTCCGCGGGAGGCTCCGAGCAGTACTTC
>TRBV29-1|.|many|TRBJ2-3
CSVEGGTKVTDTQYF
TGCAGCGTTGAAGGCGGAACAAAGGTCACAGATACGCAGTATTTT
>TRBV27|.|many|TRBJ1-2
CASRIDGYTF
TGTGCCAGCAGGATAGATGGCTACACCTTC
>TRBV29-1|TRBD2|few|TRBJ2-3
CSADLGRADTQYF
TGCAGCGCCGACCTTGGGAGGGCAGATACGCAGTATTTT
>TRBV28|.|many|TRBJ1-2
CASSFTTAYGYTF
TGTGCCAGCAGTTTTACCACAGCCTATGGCTACACCTTC
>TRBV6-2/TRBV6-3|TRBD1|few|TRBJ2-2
CASSRQGAETGELFF
TGTGCCAGCAGTCGACAGGGGGCTGAAACCGGGGAGCTGTTTTTT
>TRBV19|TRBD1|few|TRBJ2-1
CASRDRDAYNEQFF
TGTGCCAGTAGAGACAGGGATGCCTACAATGAGCAGTTCTTC